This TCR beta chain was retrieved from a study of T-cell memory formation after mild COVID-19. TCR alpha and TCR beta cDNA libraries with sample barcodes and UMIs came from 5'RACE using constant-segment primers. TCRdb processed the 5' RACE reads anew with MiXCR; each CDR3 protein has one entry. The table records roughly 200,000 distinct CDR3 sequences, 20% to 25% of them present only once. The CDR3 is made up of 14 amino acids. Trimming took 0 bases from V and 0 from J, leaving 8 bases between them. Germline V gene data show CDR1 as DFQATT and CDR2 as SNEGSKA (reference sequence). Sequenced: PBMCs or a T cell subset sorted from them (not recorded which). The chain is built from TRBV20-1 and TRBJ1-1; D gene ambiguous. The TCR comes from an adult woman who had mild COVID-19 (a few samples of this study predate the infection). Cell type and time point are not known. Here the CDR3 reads CSARDRTVNTEAFF. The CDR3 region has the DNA TGCAGTGCTAGAGACAGGACGGTGAACACTGAAGCTTTCTTT.